The rows below give T cell receptor beta chains drawn from one sample of a study of T cells in Graves' hyperthyroidism and ophthalmopathy. TCRdb recomputed calls from the multiplex PCR reads with MiXCR, one row per CDR3 protein. The sample holds roughly 660,000 distinct CDR3 sequences; 15% to 20% are singletons and the top ten take around 15%. Sequences were obtained from blood. The receptor set was obtained from a man aged 50 to 59 with Graves' hyperthyroidism. CDR3s include the opening cysteine and the closing phenylalanine or tryptophan. Each record gives: V gene, D gene, clone size, J gene, CDR3 length, CDR3 DNA, CDR3 protein. A D gene is named only where the DNA matches it firmly. Clone size is stated in some rows and not others, as once, few, many or a class when expanded.

TRBV29-1	TRBD1	few	TRBJ1-3	14	TGCAGCGCGACTAGCGGGACAGCTGGAAACACCATATATTTT	CSATSGTAGNTIYF
TRBV7-9	-	-	TRBJ2-7	15	TGTGCCAGCAGCCCTAGACAGGAGCACTCCTACGAGCAGTACTTC	CASSPRQEHSYEQYF
TRBV10-1	-	-	TRBJ2-3	13	TGCGCCAGCAGTGAGTCCGTGGTGGGTACGCAGTATTTT	CASSESVVGTQYF
TRBV10-3	TRBD1	many	TRBJ1-2	15	TGTGCCATCAAACAGGGGGCGGCCGCTAACTATGGCTACACCTTC	CAIKQGAAANYGYTF
TRBV7-2	TRBD1	once	TRBJ1-2	16	TGTGCCAGCAGCCAAGGACCGGGACAGGGAAGGTATAGCTACACCTTC	CASSQGPGQGRYSYTF
TRBV28	TRBD1	-	TRBJ1-5	16	TGTGCCAGCAGTCTAGACAGGGGCGTTGGCAATCAGCCCCAGCATTTT	CASSLDRGVGNQPQHF
TRBV27	-	many	TRBJ1-2	14	TGTGCCAGCAGTTTAGCGGGCGGAAACTATGGCTACACCTTC	CASSLAGGNYGYTF
TRBV27	-	many	TRBJ2-1	14	TGTGCCAGCAGTCCCCACGGGCGCTTGAATGAGCAGTTCTTC	CASSPHGRLNEQFF
TRBV28	TRBD1	many	TRBJ1-3	17	TGTGCCAGCAGTTCCCCGACAGGGGTCGGGTCTGGAAACACCATATATTTT	CASSSPTGVGSGNTIYF
TRBV30	TRBD1	-	TRBJ2-7	14	TGTGCCTGGGGGGATTACAGGGGGCACTACGAGCAGTACTTC	CAWGDYRGHYEQYF
TRBV3-1	-	-	TRBJ2-1	12	TGTGCCAGCCGCGAACGACAAAACATTCAGTTCTTC	CASRERQNIQFF
TRBV18	-	-	TRBJ1-5	13	TGTGCCAGCTCACCAGGTAACAATCAGCCCCAGCATTTT	CASSPGNNQPQHF
TRBV28	-	many	TRBJ1-1	14	TGTGCCAGCAGTCTCACCTTCTCGGACATTGAAGCTTTCTTT	CASSLTFSDIEAFF
TRBV27	-	many	TRBJ2-2	15	TGTGCCAGCAGTTCCGGGGGTTTGAACACCGGGGAGCTGTTTTTT	CASSSGGLNTGELFF
TRBV2	-	many	TRBJ2-1	16	TGTGCCAGCAGTGAATTCGGTGTGACAGTTTACAATGAGCAGTTCTTC	CASSEFGVTVYNEQFF